This T cell receptor (beta chain) was profiled in a study of glioma-infiltrating T cells. The study, taken as a whole, reports: Very few CDR3 sequences were shared between tissue and blood. Gliomas, especially low-grade, showed above-expected tissue-blood divergence; non-neoplastic patients showed below.

Ten or more counts support this clonotype. What it binds is not known. This CDR3 is 16 amino acids long. The ends were cut back, 4 bases at V and 1 base at J, with 16 bases in the middle. The germline gives CDR1 MDHEN, CDR2 SYDVKM. Using RNA template, CDR3s of TCR alpha and beta were amplified with iRepertoire arm-PCR. Input was roughly 100-450 ng of tissue mRNA or PBMC total RNA. TCRdb fed the multiplex PCR reads into MiXCR, producing one record per CDR3 protein. Of 150,000 to 200,000 distinct CDR3 sequences in the sample, more than 35% were seen once. The chain has TRBV28 and TRBJ1-1, with D maybe TRBD1 (6 bases). Sequencing was done on a sample of glioma tissue, nonneoplastic brain tissue, or PBMCs (not recorded which). The sequence was collected from a human donor with low-grade glioma or glioblastoma, undergoing nonglioma brain surgery, or in good health (not recorded which). This chain's CDR3 is CASSSQSGTRNTEAFF. The CDR3 DNA sequence: TGTGCCAGCAGTTCTCAAAGCGGGACAAGGAACACTGAAGCTTTCTTT. Based on the CDR3 plus reference TRBV28 and TRBJ1-1, the full variable domain is DVKVTQSSRYLVKRTGEKVFLECVQDMDHENMFWYRQDPGLGLRLIYFSYDVKMKEKGDIPEGYSVSREKKERFSLILESASTNQTSMYLCASSSQSGTRNTEAFFGQGTRLTVV.